This is a list of T cell receptor beta chains from one sample in a study of blood T cells in healthy people across ages. TCRdb ran MiXCR on the 5' RACE reads and lists one entry per CDR3 protein. The sample includes approximately 730,000 distinct CDR3 sequences, roughly 43% seen only once; the top ten take around 20%. The specimen was blood. These TCRs come from a woman in her sixties in good health. CDR3s include the opening cysteine and the closing phenylalanine or tryptophan. A D gene is named only where the DNA matches it firmly. Some rows mark clone size as missing; the rest say once, few, many or name a class of expanded clone.

J: TRBJ1-2; D: TRBD1; V: TRBV15; size: many; CDR3: CATRTGGDPYGYTF; DNA: TGTGCCACGAGGACAGGGGGCGACCCCTATGGCTACACCTTC
J: TRBJ2-3; D: .; V: TRBV7-9; size: .; CDR3: CASSYGHEAVGDTQYF; DNA: TGTGCCAGCAGCTACGGACATGAGGCCGTGGGAGATACGCAGTATTTT
J: TRBJ2-5; D: .; V: TRBV11-1; size: .; CDR3: CASSLPQETQYF; DNA: TGTGCCAGCAGCTTGCCCCAAGAGACCCAGTACTTC
J: TRBJ2-3; D: TRBD2; V: TRBV11-2; size: .; CDR3: CASSSLAGGGTDTQYF; DNA: TGTGCCAGCAGCTCTCTAGCGGGAGGTGGCACAGATACGCAGTATTTT
J: TRBJ2-3; D: TRBD1; V: TRBV11-2; size: .; CDR3: CASSTPGQDASTQYF; DNA: TGTGCCAGCAGCACTCCGGGACAGGATGCAAGTACGCAGTATTTT
J: TRBJ2-5; D: .; V: TRBV7-3; size: .; CDR3: CASSLKLTGQETQYF; DNA: TGTGCCAGCAGCTTAAAGTTGACCGGCCAAGAGACCCAGTACTTC
J: TRBJ1-2; D: TRBD1; V: TRBV6-2/TRBV6-3; size: few; CDR3: CASRSAGQGEANYGYTF; DNA: TGTGCCAGCAGGTCAGCGGGACAGGGTGAAGCTAACTATGGCTACACCTTC
J: TRBJ2-3; D: .; V: TRBV6-1; size: many; CDR3: CASSQFAGRPSSTDTQYF; DNA: TGTGCCAGCAGTCAGTTCGCCGGCCGGCCGTCCAGCACAGATACGCAGTATTTT
J: TRBJ2-1; D: TRBD2; V: TRBV20-1; size: .; CDR3: CSARAMGDSGLYNEQFF; DNA: TGCAGTGCTAGAGCTATGGGAGATAGCGGGCTCTACAATGAGCAGTTCTTC
J: TRBJ1-1; D: TRBD1; V: TRBV15; size: .; CDR3: CATRRDRGGTEAFF; DNA: TGTGCCACCAGGAGAGACAGGGGAGGCACTGAAGCTTTCTTT
J: TRBJ2-1; D: TRBD1; V: TRBV2; size: once; CDR3: CASMDRAYNEQFF; DNA: TGTGCCAGCATGGACAGGGCCTACAATGAGCAGTTCTTC
J: TRBJ2-2; D: TRBD2; V: TRBV20-1; size: once; CDR3: CSARDIWTSGDHTGELFF; DNA: TGCAGTGCTAGAGATATTTGGACTAGCGGGGATCACACCGGGGAGCTGTTTTTT
J: TRBJ2-1; D: .; V: TRBV6-2/TRBV6-3; size: few; CDR3: CASSYPVGYNEQFF; DNA: TGTGCCAGCAGTTACCCCGTTGGATACAATGAGCAGTTCTTC
J: TRBJ1-2; D: .; V: TRBV18; size: few; CDR3: CASSPPSPDPGSYGYTF; DNA: TGTGCCAGCTCACCACCCTCGCCTGACCCGGGGTCCTATGGCTACACCTTC
J: TRBJ2-7; D: .; V: TRBV6-2/TRBV6-3; size: .; CDR3: CASKSRYEQYF; DNA: TGTGCCAGCAAAAGCAGATACGAGCAGTACTTC
J: TRBJ2-3; D: .; V: TRBV6-2/TRBV6-3; size: .; CDR3: CASREAAVSTDTQYF; DNA: TGTGCCAGTCGGGAAGCAGCGGTGAGCACAGATACGCAGTATTTT
J: TRBJ2-7; D: .; V: TRBV7-8; size: few; CDR3: CASSFLRKENYEQYF; DNA: TGTGCCAGCAGCTTTTTGAGGAAGGAGAATTACGAGCAGTACTTC
J: TRBJ1-5; D: TRBD1; V: TRBV7-9; size: few; CDR3: CASSLGKAGGQPQHF; DNA: TGTGCCAGCAGCCTTGGGAAGGCAGGGGGTCAGCCCCAGCATTTT
J: TRBJ2-2; D: .; V: TRBV29-1; size: few; CDR3: CSGRLEAGELFF; DNA: TGCAGCGGGCGCCTCGAAGCGGGCGAGCTGTTTTTT
J: TRBJ2-7; D: .; V: TRBV5-6; size: .; CDR3: CASSLNAYTNSYEQYF; DNA: TGTGCCAGCAGCTTGAACGCGTACACTAATTCCTACGAGCAGTACTTC
J: TRBJ2-5; D: .; V: TRBV7-2; size: many; CDR3: CASSWQGTSYQETQYF; DNA: TGTGCCAGCAGCTGGCAGGGGACCTCCTACCAAGAGACCCAGTACTTC
J: TRBJ2-5; D: .; V: TRBV20-1; size: .; CDR3: CSAADDQETQYF; DNA: TGCAGTGCCGCGGACGACCAAGAGACCCAGTACTTC
J: TRBJ2-3; D: .; V: TRBV20-1; size: .; CDR3: CSAPPTPGDTQYF; DNA: TGCAGTGCTCCCCCTACCCCGGGGGATACGCAGTATTTT
J: TRBJ1-2; D: .; V: TRBV4-1; size: .; CDR3: CASSQPTGTTNYGYTF; DNA: TGCGCCAGCAGCCAACCGACCGGGACGACTAACTATGGCTACACCTTC
J: TRBJ2-3; D: .; V: TRBV7-2; size: .; CDR3: CASSPGRGVRYAYF; DNA: TGTGCCAGCAGCCCCGGCCGAGGGGTGAGATACGCGTATTTT
J: TRBJ2-7; D: .; V: TRBV27; size: .; CDR3: CASSLMEVPTREQYF; DNA: TGTGCCAGCAGTTTAATGGAGGTGCCTACGCGGGAGCAGTACTTC
J: TRBJ1-2; D: .; V: TRBV21-1; size: .; CDR3: CASTPTDRGWYGYTF; DNA: TGTGCCAGCACCCCTACCGACAGGGGATGGTATGGCTACACCTTC
J: TRBJ2-3; D: .; V: TRBV20-1; size: .; CDR3: CSAPTMRDTQYF; DNA: TGCAGTGCCCCCACGATGAGGGATACGCAGTATTTT
J: TRBJ1-2; D: .; V: TRBV3-1; size: .; CDR3: CASSHDAGQKVYGYTF; DNA: TGTGCCAGCAGCCATGACGCCGGACAGAAAGTCTATGGCTACACCTTC
J: TRBJ2-5; D: TRBD2; V: TRBV7-2; size: few; CDR3: CASSQLGLFQETQYF; DNA: TGTGCCAGCAGCCAACTGGGACTATTCCAAGAGACCCAGTACTTC
J: TRBJ2-7; D: .; V: TRBV7-9; size: .; CDR3: CASSPGRSYNEQYF; DNA: TGTGCCAGCAGCCCAGGACGGTCCTACAATGAGCAGTACTTC
J: TRBJ2-2; D: TRBD1; V: TRBV15; size: .; CDR3: CATSTGTGNTGELFF; DNA: TGTGCCACCAGCACCGGGACAGGGAACACCGGGGAGCTGTTTTTT
J: TRBJ2-5; D: .; V: TRBV20-1; size: .; CDR3: CSASPVRGEETQYF; DNA: TGCAGTGCTAGTCCTGTTCGGGGAGAAGAGACCCAGTACTTC
J: TRBJ2-3; D: .; V: TRBV7-8; size: few; CDR3: CASSYNTDTQYF; DNA: TGTGCCAGCAGCTACAACACAGATACGCAGTATTTT
J: TRBJ2-7; D: TRBD1; V: TRBV5-5; size: .; CDR3: CASGGSTGEYEQYF; DNA: TGTGCCAGCGGCGGCTCGACAGGGGAGTACGAGCAGTACTTC
J: TRBJ2-1; D: .; V: TRBV7-8; size: few; CDR3: CASSTKPGQHNEQFF; DNA: TGTGCCAGCAGCACGAAGCCGGGGCAGCACAATGAGCAGTTCTTC
J: TRBJ1-1; D: TRBD1; V: TRBV7-8; size: many; CDR3: CASSPGTGATEAFF; DNA: TGTGCCAGCAGCCCAGGGACAGGGGCTACTGAAGCTTTCTTT